These 5 T cell receptor beta chains were all obtained from the same sample, sequenced in a study of blood T cell repertoires in COVID-19. TCRdb keeps only in-frame clones here, not all; method: immunoSEQ multiplex PCR. The sample holds hundreds of thousands of clones; under 95% are singletons and the top ten take about 3.5%. Sequenced: peripheral blood. Receptors were obtained from a woman aged 18-30 years who had recovered from COVID-19.

This clone was recorded once. This chain joins TRBV3-1 (or the pseudogene TRBV3-2) and TRBJ2-2; 7 positions match TRBD2. CDR3 size: 15 residues. Germline V CDR1 and CDR2: LGHDT, YNNKEL (reference sequence). Unmatched junction bases numbered 3, after V lost 1 base and J lost 4 bases. Here the CDR3 reads CASSQVSGLTGELFF. DNA for the CDR3: TGTGCCAGCAGCCAAGTTAGCGGGCTCACCGGGGAGCTGTTTTTT.

On this clone itself: No DNA is shown, since the ends of the CDR3 on it are uncertain; the CDR3 is the one TCRdb lists. The genes are TRBV21-1 and TRBJ2-1; the D call of TRBD1 is as the table states it, not checked on the DNA. TRBV21-1 is deemed a pseudogene. The CDR3 contains 18 residues when both ends are counted. The CDR3 loop reads CASSKVATGTGGCNEQFF.

This clone was seen once. The rearrangement uses TRBV9 and TRBJ2-1; 16 positions match TRBD2. Trimming cost V 4 bases and J 4 bases; bases outside gene matches: 8. Germline CDR1 reads SGDLS; CDR2 reads YYNGEE. The CDR3 extends over 18 amino acids. The CDR3 sequence: CASSRGGTSGRVYNEQFF. CDR3 DNA: TGTGCCAGCAGCCGAGGGGGGACTAGCGGGAGGGTTTACAATGAGCAGTTCTTC.

The chain carries TRBV12-3 or TRBV12-4 and TRBJ1-5; no definite D call. V shed 9 bases and J shed 1 base, with 7 bases lying between them. The CDR3 totals 12 residues. The CDR3 DNA sequence: TGTGCCAGTTGCGGGAGCAATCAGCCCCAGCATTTT. Translation gives CASCGSNQPQHF.

This sequence joins TRBV9 and TRBJ1-4; perhaps TRBD1 as D (6 bases). The germline V and J ends were trimmed by 4 bases and 3 bases, with 13 bases remaining between them. The V gene's germline CDR1 is SGDLS and CDR2 YYNGEE. CDR3 length equals 15 residues. Here the CDR3 reads CASSPRGTPNEKLFF. CDR3 nucleotides: TGTGCCAGCAGCCCTAGGGGGACACCTAATGAAAAACTGTTTTTT. The full variable domain, in which reference TRBV9 and TRBJ1-4 provide the parts outside the CDR3, is DSGVTQTPKHLITATGQRVTLRCSPRSGDLSVYWYQQSLDQGLQFLIQYYNGEERAKGNILERFSAQQFPDLHSELNLSSLELGDSALYFCASSPRGTPNEKLFFGSGTQLSVL.